This T cell receptor (beta chain) appears in the sequencing data of a study of CXCR3-negative and CXCR3-positive naive CD8 T cells. At the level of the study: Every library held about 1.5 +/- 0.3 million TRB reads, and the total came to around 140 million.

CD8+ T cell subsets were each sorted in triplicate, 300,000 cells apiece. Within the CD8+ T cell compartment, naive cells were CD45RO-CCR7+CD27+CD95-. cDNA libraries for TRB were generated by 5' RACE incorporating UMI labels. TCRdb reprocessed the 5' RACE reads and reports one entry per CDR3 protein, with no DNA. Recorded for this sample: some 120,000 distinct CDR3 sequences. In the case of this clonotype: Its matching antigen is unknown.

Findings and caveats of the study: A higher hydrophobicity marked the TRB CDR3s of CXCR3-positive naive cells versus CXCR3-negative naive cells. With respect to TRBV-TRBJ usage, naive CXCR3-negative and CXCR3-positive cells were similar; memory differed.

Material for sequencing was naive CXCR3+ CD8+ T cells from blood. Subset specified: CD45RO-CCR7+CD27+CD95- naive CD8+ T cells expressing CXCR3 (TNR3+). The TCR comes from a human donor in good health. Some clones in this sample may be carry-over from other donors' samples.

The CDR3 sequence is CASSLRPNGRGNEQFF. The chain links TRBV28 to TRBJ2-1; TCRdb designates TRBD1, a call that cannot be tested without DNA. The CDR3 runs to 16 residues. Per germline, CDR1 MDHEN and CDR2 SYDVKM. Full variable domain (missing parts from reference TRBV28 and TRBJ2-1): DVKVTQSSRYLVKRTGEKVFLECVQDMDHENMFWYRQDPGLGLRLIYFSYDVKMKEKGDIPEGYSVSREKKERFSLILESASTNQTSMYLCASSLRPNGRGNEQFFGPGTRLTVL.